The 26 T cell receptor beta chains listed next were all sequenced from one sample in a study of shared clonotypes between healthy human individuals (TCRdb year 2020). Receptor libraries were prepared by the immunoSEQ multiplex PCR assay. Held by TCRdb, this immuneACCESS table contains in-frame sequences only and omits some clones. Under half of the omission traces to an unresolved V gene where checked; the cause of the rest is unknown. Within this sample are about half a million clones, with approximately 71% of them counted one time only. Around 12% of the sample is in the top ten clones. Sequencing input: PBMCs. The receptors originated from a middle-aged woman in good health. Some clones in this sample may be carry-over from other donors' samples.

CDR3: CSVPQRGTYGYTF. In DNA form, the CDR3 reads TGCAGCGTCCCACAGAGAGGGACCTATGGCTACACCTTC. The rearrangement links TRBV29-1 to TRBJ1-2; TRBD1 is a possible D gene (5 bases). V lost 6 bases and J lost 4, with 15 bases in between. Germline-derived CDR1 and CDR2 are SQVTM and ANQGSEA. The CDR3 has 13 amino acids.

CDR3 DNA: TGTGCCAGCGGGGAAAGGGGTAACTATGGCTACACCTTC. It yields the protein CASGERGNYGYTF. The genes are TRBV27 and TRBJ1-2; D is possibly TRBD1 (5 bases). Germline V gene sequence: CDR1 MNHEY, CDR2 SMNVEV (reference sequence). Trimming pared 8 bases from V and 1 base from J, leaving 11 bases between. This CDR3 is built from 13 residues.

Written as DNA, the CDR3 is TGTGCCAGCAGACCCCCCGGGACCCGCCAGGACAATGAGCAGTTCTTC. Translation gives CASRPPGTRQDNEQFF. This chain joins TRBV2 and TRBJ2-1, with D perhaps assigned TRBD1 or TRBD2 (5 bases each). Germline CDR1 reads SNHLY; CDR2 reads FYNNEI. Between the trimmed V and J ends, which lost 6 bases and 5 bases, there was a span of 20 bases. The CDR3 has 16 amino acids.

This clone was seen at least ten times. The same CDR3 arises from other DNA sequences in this sample as well. This chain uses TRBV19 with TRBJ2-7; 8 bases are a match to TRBD2. After removal of 4 bases from V and 3 bases from J, the junction contained 11 bases not matched to a gene. The CDR3 totals 16 residues. The germline gives CDR1 LNHDA, CDR2 SQIVND (reference sequence). The CDR3 DNA is TGTGCCAGTAGTACCAGACTAGCGCCAGAGTTCTACGAGCAGTACTTC. Amino acid sequence: CASSTRLAPEFYEQYF.

A word on this clone: One base away lies a much larger clone, so this may be a sequencing read error. The chain uses TRBV28 and TRBJ2-7; D ambiguous. The V gene's germline CDR1 is MDHEN and CDR2 SYDVKM. This CDR3 contains 15 residues. V lost 6 bases and J 5 bases, leaving 20 bases between the germline ends. The CDR3 loop reads CASSPTASSFHEQYF. DNA of the CDR3: TGTGCCAGCAGCCCAACAGCCTCATCCTTCCACGAGCAGTACTTC.

This sequence joins TRBV5-1 and TRBJ1-1; D call uncertain. Per germline, CDR1 SGHRS and CDR2 YFSETQ. Trimming cost V 6 bases and J 4 bases, with 16 bases left between them. CDR3 size: 14 residues. CDR3 coding DNA: TGCGCCAGCACGCCGGGCTCTAGCCCCACTGAAGCTTTCTTT. Its protein product is CASTPGSSPTEAFF.

The CDR3 DNA sequence: TGTGCCAGCAGCTTAAAGAAGGCCACTGAAGCTTTCTTT. This translates into CASSLKKATEAFF. This rearrangement joins TRBV11-1 to TRBJ1-1; no definite D call. CDR1 and CDR2 from the germline V gene are SGHAT and FQDESV (reference sequence). The V and J ends lost 2 bases and 4 bases respectively, with 8 bases between them. The CDR3 has 13 residues.

The genes are TRBV10-2 and TRBJ1-5; possibly TRBD1 for D (5 bases). Looked up from germline, CDR1 is WSHSY and CDR2 is SAAADI. This CDR3 is built from 13 residues. Trimming cost V 5 bases and J 6 bases, with 11 bases left between them. The CDR3 loop reads CASSPGDGQPQHF. CDR3 nucleotides: TGCGCCAGCAGTCCGGGGGATGGTCAGCCCCAGCATTTT.

This clone was recorded only once. The chain carries TRBV28 and TRBJ2-1; 8 positions agree with TRBD2. The CDR3 is made up of 15 amino acids. Germline lookup yields CDR1 MDHEN and CDR2 SYDVKM. V lost 4 bases and J lost 6; bases outside the gene matches: 8. CDR3 sequence reads: CASSSTGLGFNEQFF. CDR3 DNA sequence: TGTGCCAGCAGTTCCACGGGACTAGGTTTCAATGAGCAGTTCTTC.

The chain recombines TRBV5-4 with TRBJ1-2, with 8 bases aligning to TRBD1. The V gene end was trimmed by 10 bases and the J gene end by 3 bases; junction bases not matched to a gene: 5. The CDR3 spans 12 residues. The germline V gene encodes CDR1 SGHNT and CDR2 YYREEE (reference sequence). The CDR3: CAGSTGDYGYTF. Here the CDR3 DNA reads TGTGCCGGATCGACAGGGGACTATGGCTACACCTTC.

This chain connects TRBV6-6 to TRBJ1-5; TRBD1 might be the D (6 bases). Per germline, CDR1 MNHNY and CDR2 SVGAGI (reference sequence). The CDR3 contains 15 residues. V lost 0 bases and J lost 6, with 12 bases in between. The CDR3 is CASSYSKGGGQPQHF. Written as DNA, the CDR3 is TGTGCCAGCAGTTACTCGAAGGGGGGTGGTCAGCCCCAGCATTTT.

V usage is TRBV11-2 and J usage is TRBJ2-5; 11 nucleotides match TRBD2. V shed 2 bases and J 1 base; nucleotides not matched to a gene: 3. This CDR3 comprises 16 residues. Germline lookup yields CDR1 SGHAT and CDR2 FQNNGV. CDR3 coding DNA: TGTGCCAGCAGCTTAAGGACTAGCGGGCCCCAAGAGACCCAGTACTTC. This codes for CASSLRTSGPQETQYF. The full variable domain, rest sourced from reference TRBV11-2 and TRBJ2-5, is EAGVAQSPRYKIIEKRQSVAFWCNPISGHATLYWYQQILGQGPKLLIQFQNNGVVDDSQLPKDRFSAERLKGVDSTLKIQPAKLEDSAVYLCASSLRTSGPQETQYFGPGTRLLVL.

This clone was seen once. The gene calls are TRBV5-4 and TRBJ1-1, with 12 bases identical to TRBD1. The germline V gene has CDR1 SGHNT and CDR2 YYREEE (reference sequence). The CDR3 covers 16 residues. V shed 4 bases, J shed 5 bases, and the junction held 9 bases outside the gene matches. CDR3 region: CASSPKGQGAWTEAFF. Written as DNA, the CDR3 is TGTGCCAGCAGCCCTAAGGGACAGGGGGCTTGGACTGAAGCTTTCTTT.

This clone appeared a single time. The chain has TRBV7-9 and TRBJ1-1; 7 bases fit TRBD1. The germline gives CDR1 SEHNR, CDR2 FQNEAQ (reference sequence). The junction had 2 bases not matched to a gene; V was cut back by 4 bases and J by 6 bases. There are 12 residues in the CDR3. The CDR3 DNA follows: TGTGCCAGCAGCTCCGGGACAGCTGAAGCTTTCTTT. It codes for CASSSGTAEAFF. The full variable domain, in which reference TRBV7-9 and TRBJ1-1 provide the parts outside the CDR3, is DTGVSQNPRHKITKRGQNVTFRCDPISEHNRLYWYRQTLGQGPEFLTYFQNEAQLEKSRLLSDRFSAERPKGSFSTLEIQRTEQGDSAMYLCASSSGTAEAFFGQGTRLTVV.

This clone was detected only once. The V gene is TRBV5-5, the J gene TRBJ2-7; 10 bases map to TRBD2. This CDR3 is 14 amino acids long. Germline trimming cut 3 bases from V and 4 bases from J; bases unmatched to any gene: 4. Germline V gives CDR1 SGHKS, CDR2 YYEKEE (reference sequence). The CDR3 sequence: CASSYASGSYEQYF. CDR3 bases: TGTGCCAGCAGCTATGCTAGCGGGAGTTACGAGCAGTACTTC.

The V gene is TRBV2, the J gene TRBJ2-7; 15 bases match TRBD2. Germline CDR1 SNHLY, CDR2 FYNNEI. Trimming took 4 bases from V and 5 from J; bases not matched to a gene: 3. CDR3 length: 15 residues. CDR3 sequence reads: CASSGGLAGGNEQYF. DNA of the CDR3: TGTGCCAGCAGTGGTGGACTAGCGGGAGGGAACGAGCAGTACTTC.

The chain joins TRBV14 to TRBJ1-1; weak D call: TRBD1 (6 bases). The germline gives CDR1 SGHDN, CDR2 FVKESK. CDR3 length equals 15 residues. V gave up 1 base and J gave up 6 bases, with 15 bases separating them. The CDR3 loop reads CASSQALGGAAEAFF. The CDR3 coding sequence is TGTGCCAGCAGCCAAGCCCTTGGGGGGGCAGCTGAAGCTTTCTTT.

J is TRBJ1-2 and V is TRBV4-2; a weak D match, TRBD1 (5 bases). V gave up 0 bases and J gave up 7 bases, with 18 bases separating them. The V gene's germline CDR1 is LGHNA and CDR2 YNFKEQ. The CDR3 runs to 16 residues. CDR3 sequence: CASSQDLVGASGGYTF. CDR3 nucleotides: TGTGCCAGCAGCCAAGACTTGGTAGGGGCGTCTGGTGGCTACACCTTC.

The chain links TRBV6-6 to TRBJ1-5; no clear D gene. CDR1 is MNHNY and CDR2 is SVGAGI in the germline V gene (reference sequence). The CDR3 spans 14 residues. V was pared by 1 base and J by 2 bases, with 6 bases between. The CDR3, as DNA: TGTGCCAGCAGTTACTACGGAGGCAATCAGCCCCAGCATTTT. Its protein product is CASSYYGGNQPQHF.

The chain is built from TRBV28 and TRBJ1-1; 7 bases line up with TRBD1. After removal of 3 bases from V and 1 base from J, the junction contained 8 bases not matched to a gene. Per the germline V gene, CDR1 is MDHEN and CDR2 is SYDVKM. This CDR3 has 16 amino acids. CDR3 loop: CASSFGTRGWNTEAFF. The CDR3 coding sequence is TGTGCCAGCAGTTTCGGGACCAGGGGGTGGAACACTGAAGCTTTCTTT.

This clone was picked up one time. This chain links TRBV6-5 with TRBJ2-3; 9 bases map to TRBD2. With V trimmed by 6 bases and J by 1 base, 2 bases remained unmatched. The CDR3 extends over 14 amino acids. CDR1 and CDR2 (germline): MNHEY, SVGAGI. The CDR3: CASRVAGGTDTQYF. The CDR3 DNA reads TGTGCCAGCAGGGTAGCGGGAGGCACAGATACGCAGTATTTT.

The chain combines TRBV19 with TRBJ1-5, with D uncertain. Trimming removed 5 bases at V and 5 bases at J, with 13 bases between. CDR1 and CDR2 from the germline V gene are LNHDA and SQIVND (reference sequence). This CDR3 comprises 14 residues. In nucleotides, the CDR3 is TGTGCCAGTAGTTCGTTTGTTGGGGATCAGCCCCAGCATTTT. It specifies CASSSFVGDQPQHF.

The V and J genes are TRBV5-4 and TRBJ1-2; the match to TRBD1 covers 9 bases. The CDR3 loop spans 16 amino acids. Germline V CDR1 and CDR2: SGHNT, YYREEE (reference sequence). V lost 6 bases to trimming and J lost 1 base; unmatched junction nucleotides: 10. The CDR3 sequence is CASKTGQGTLNYGYTF. The CDR3 region has the DNA TGTGCCAGCAAAACCGGACAGGGGACCCTTAACTATGGCTACACCTTC.

The V call is TRBV5-1, the J call TRBJ2-5, with 8 bases aligning to TRBD1. The CDR3 totals 13 residues. Trimming took 7 bases from V and 0 from J; bases not matched to a gene: 2. The germline CDR1 and CDR2 sequences are SGHRS and YFSETQ. The CDR3 is CASGQGNQETQYF. In nucleotides, the CDR3 is TGCGCCAGCGGACAGGGCAACCAAGAGACCCAGTACTTC.

With respect to this clone: A much more abundant neighbour one base away suggests this may be a read error. This sample also contains other DNA sequences that code for the same CDR3. This chain links TRBV5-4 with TRBJ2-2; D perhaps matches TRBD2 (5 bases). Looked up from germline, CDR1 is SGHNT and CDR2 is YYREEE (reference sequence). The CDR3 covers 16 residues. The CDR3 reads CASSLPGNPNTGELFF. CDR3 sequence (DNA): TGCGCCAGCAGCTTGCCGGGAAACCCAAACACCGGGGAGCTGTTTTTT.

This clone was found a few times. The CDR3 DNA follows: TGTGCCAGTAGCCAAGGTCCCGGGGGCCTTGACGAGCAGTACTTC. Translating gives CASSQGPGGLDEQYF. The V and J genes are TRBV19 and TRBJ2-7, with D perhaps TRBD1 or TRBD2 (6 bases each). Germline V gene lookup returns CDR1 LNHDA and CDR2 SQIVND (reference sequence). V was cut by 6 bases and J by 5 bases, with 20 bases left in between. The CDR3 is made up of 15 amino acids.